The 19 T cell receptor beta chains below were found in one sample sequenced in a study of cytomegalovirus exposure and HLA in healthy donors. This PCR relied on a set of 60 Vbeta primers and 13 Jbeta primers. Measured with immunoSEQ multiplex PCR; TCRdb has only the in-frame clones, and not every one. This sample yields about 140,000 clones, of which around 79% are seen a single time; 3% to 3.5% belongs to the top ten. The sequencing input was PBMCs. The source is a female donor in good health and CMV-seronegative.

The V and J genes are TRBV6-6 and TRBJ2-7; 9 bases agree with TRBD2. This CDR3 region has 15 residues. Germline-derived CDR1 and CDR2 are MNHNY and SVGAGI (reference sequence). The V segment lost 2 bases and the J segment 5 bases; nucleotides outside the gene matches: 7. The CDR3 sequence: CASSYGPSGNHEQYF. CDR3 nucleotides: TGTGCCAGCAGTTACGGGCCTAGCGGGAACCACGAGCAGTACTTC.

The V and J genes are TRBV1 and TRBJ2-5; the table's D call, TRBD2, has no DNA check behind it. TRBV1 is given as a pseudogene. This CDR3 contains 17 residues. The CDR3 nucleotides read TGCACCAGCAGCCAAGACGGCGGGGAGGTAGATCAAGAGACCCAGTACTTC. It specifies CTSSQDGGEVDQETQYF.

The rearrangement links TRBV7-2 to TRBJ2-1, with 8 bases fitting TRBD1. Germline-derived CDR1 and CDR2 are SGHTA and FQGNSA. The CDR3 length is 15 residues. V lost 2 bases and J lost 9; bases outside the gene matches: 9. The CDR3 sequence is CASSLRRGQDLEQFF. The CDR3 region has the DNA TGTGCCAGCAGCTTAAGAAGGGGACAGGATCTTGAGCAGTTCTTC.

The gene calls are TRBV4-1 and TRBJ2-3; 10 bases map to TRBD2. The CDR3 loop spans 19 amino acids. After removal of 0 bases from V and 3 bases from J, the junction contained 12 bases not matched to a gene. CDR1 is MGHRA and CDR2 is YSYEKL in the germline V gene. The chain's CDR3 is CASSQEKGIAGGVTDTQYF. CDR3 DNA: TGCGCCAGCAGCCAAGAAAAGGGTATAGCGGGAGGTGTTACAGATACGCAGTATTTT.

The chain has TRBV5-1 and TRBJ2-2, with D uncertain. The germline V gene encodes CDR1 SGHRS and CDR2 YFSETQ. Trimming removed 4 bases at V and 6 bases at J, with 13 bases between. This CDR3 has 14 residues. CDR3 sequence: CASSLMIQPGELFF. CDR3 DNA: TGCGCCAGCAGCCTTATGATACAACCCGGGGAGCTGTTTTTT.

V and J are TRBV5-6 and TRBJ2-7; D gene ambiguous. This CDR3 spans 15 amino acids. CDR1 SGHDT and CDR2 YYEEEE come from the germline V gene. Trimming removed 0 bases at V and 0 bases at J, with 10 bases between. The CDR3: CASSLGAYSSYEQYF. The CDR3 DNA sequence: TGTGCCAGCAGCTTGGGGGCATACAGCTCCTACGAGCAGTACTTC.

The chain employs TRBV7-2 and TRBJ2-5, with 7 bases matching TRBD1. V lost 3 bases to trimming and J lost 1 base; unmatched junction nucleotides: 2. CDR1 and CDR2 (germline): SGHTA, FQGNSA. This CDR3 has 14 amino acids. The CDR3 nucleotides are TGTGCCAGCAGCTTCACAGGGGCCCAAGAGACCCAGTACTTC. It yields the protein CASSFTGAQETQYF.

The V and J genes are TRBV7-6 and TRBJ2-7, with 14 nucleotides matching TRBD2. CDR1 is SGHVS and CDR2 is FNYEAQ in the germline V gene. There are 16 residues in the CDR3. Trimming removed 5 bases from V and 3 bases from J; junction bases left unmatched: 6. The CDR3 protein is CASSLRTSGRSYEQYF. The DNA of the CDR3 is TGTGCCAGCAGCCTCCGGACTAGCGGGAGGAGCTACGAGCAGTACTTC.

This chain uses TRBV27 with TRBJ1-5; 11 nucleotides line up with TRBD1. V trimming: 5 bases; J trimming: 4 bases; junction bases outside the gene matches: 7. The V gene's germline CDR1 is MNHEY and CDR2 SMNVEV (reference sequence). The CDR3 runs 16 residues. Here the CDR3 reads CASSLSGTGGNQPQHF. CDR3 DNA sequence: TGTGCCAGCAGTCTCTCCGGGACAGGGGGAAATCAGCCCCAGCATTTT.

CDR3: CASSLQGLNEKLFF. In DNA form, the CDR3 reads TGTGCCAGCAGCTTACAGGGGCTTAATGAAAAACTGTTTTTT. The V call is TRBV5-4, the J call TRBJ1-4, with 7 bases identical to TRBD1. Germline V gene lookup returns CDR1 SGHNT and CDR2 YYREEE (reference sequence). This CDR3 contains 14 residues. J was trimmed by 4 bases and V by 2 bases; bases with no gene match: 2.

This chain links TRBV10-3 with TRBJ2-2; perhaps TRBD1 as D (7 bases). Germline CDR1 reads ENHRY; CDR2 reads SYGVKD. The CDR3 loop spans 15 amino acids. V was cut by 4 bases and J by 5 bases, with 14 bases left in between. CDR3 amino acids: CAISVRQGGTGELFF. CDR3 coding DNA: TGTGCCATCAGTGTACGACAGGGAGGTACCGGGGAGCTGTTTTTT.

The CDR3 is CASSIASGTVGYEQYF. In DNA, the CDR3 is TGTGCCAGTAGTATAGCTAGCGGGACGGTGGGCTACGAGCAGTACTTC. This chain joins TRBV19 and TRBJ2-7; 9 bases align to TRBD2. The length of the CDR3 is 16 residues. Germline CDR1 LNHDA, CDR2 SQIVND (reference sequence). Germline trimming cut 1 base from V and 3 bases from J; bases unmatched to any gene: 7.

The chain recombines TRBV5-6 with TRBJ1-4; D is perhaps TRBD1 (5 bases). This CDR3 is built from 15 residues. Trimming stripped 3 bases from V and 7 bases from J, with 16 bases between. Germline CDR1 SGHDT, CDR2 YYEEEE. Here the CDR3 reads CASSWGRRGGEKLFF. As DNA, the CDR3 is TGTGCCAGCAGCTGGGGACGTAGGGGAGGTGAAAAACTGTTTTTT.

This clone was found a few times. The V gene is TRBV2, the J gene TRBJ1-6; TRBD1 aligns across 7 bases. The CDR3 is 15 residues long. The germline V gene encodes CDR1 SNHLY and CDR2 FYNNEI. The V and J ends lost 1 base and 7 bases, in that order; junction bases with no gene match: 4. CDR3: CASSEGGQTNSPLHF. In DNA form, the CDR3 reads TGTGCCAGCAGTGAAGGGGGACAGACGAATTCACCCCTCCACTTT.

This clone was seen only once. V is TRBV27 and J is TRBJ2-7; 8 bases are shared with TRBD1. V was clipped by 4 bases and J by 3 bases; unmatched bases: 2. This CDR3 spans 13 amino acids. The germline gives CDR1 MNHEY, CDR2 SMNVEV (reference sequence). CDR3 sequence reads: CASSSGTGYEQYF. In nucleotides, the CDR3 is TGTGCCAGCAGTTCCGGGACAGGCTACGAGCAGTACTTC.

Here the CDR3 DNA reads TGTGCCAGCAGCCAGACAGGGGGCAACTATGGCTACACCTTC. It is translated as CASSQTGGNYGYTF. The J gene is TRBJ1-2, the V gene TRBV5-5, with 10 bases fitting TRBD1. Germline CDR1 SGHKS, CDR2 YYEKEE (reference sequence). The V gene end was trimmed by 4 bases and the J gene end by 2 bases; junction bases not matched to a gene: 2. CDR3 size: 14 residues.

The V and J genes are TRBV7-8 and TRBJ2-3, with TRBD2 matching over 7 bases. Per the germline V gene, CDR1 is SGHVS and CDR2 is FQNEAQ. V lost 2 bases to trimming and J lost 5 bases; unmatched junction nucleotides: 13. There are 17 residues in the CDR3. This CDR3 is CASSLLQRGGRRDTQYF. In DNA form, the CDR3 reads TGTGCCAGCAGCTTACTTCAGCGGGGAGGTCGGAGAGATACGCAGTATTTT.

V gene TRBV4-3 combines with J gene TRBJ2-1; D is perhaps TRBD2 (7 bases). Germline V gives CDR1 LGHNA, CDR2 YSLEER. With 0 bases removed from V and 2 bases from J, the gap between germline ends came to 14 bases. This CDR3 comprises 17 residues. The CDR3 DNA sequence: TGCGCCAGCAGCCAAGATATGGGGGGGCCTCCCTACAATGAGCAGTTCTTC. The encoded protein is CASSQDMGGPPYNEQFF.

The sample holds a few counts of this clone. The chain uses TRBV11-3 and TRBJ2-1; maybe TRBD2 (5 bases). Looked up from germline, CDR1 is SGHNT and CDR2 is YENEEA. Trimming left V 5 bases short and J 2 bases short, with 13 bases between. This CDR3 has 15 residues. The CDR3 region is CASSLRVTTYNEQFF. In DNA, the CDR3 is TGTGCCAGCAGCCTGAGGGTTACTACCTACAATGAGCAGTTCTTC. Drawing the rest from reference TRBV11-3 and TRBJ2-1, the complete variable domain is EAGVVQSPRYKIIEKKQPVAFWCNPISGHNTLYWYLQNLGQGPELLIRYENEEAVDDSQLPKDRFSAERLKGVDSTLKIQPAELGDSAVYLCASSLRVTTYNEQFFGPGTRLTVL.